This T cell receptor (beta chain) was sequenced for a study of cytomegalovirus exposure and HLA in healthy donors (dated by TCRdb to the late 2010s). Background on the whole study: In an earlier analysis of approximately 500 of the donors, approximately 260 Gb of sequence data and approximately 120 million unique TCR beta sequences from about 180 million T cells were reported. Approximately 310 gigabases of sequencing data and some 85 million unique TCR sequences were included in an early release covering roughly 600 HLA-typed donors. Among the roughly 370 genotyped donors, around 81% belonged to the genetic ancestry cluster associated with self-reported Caucasian donors. The study was designed to test whether signatures of past pathogen exposure could be identified by cataloging public T cell receptors. The study profiled the T cell repertoires of about 720 subjects by immunosequencing and related them to cytomegalovirus serostatus. In addition to the first cohort of about 650 subjects, a separate validation cohort of under 150 different subjects was used. The study combined high-throughput TCR immunosequencing, statistical association of individual TCRs with disease status, and machine learning to predict cytomegalovirus infection status. In a later analysis, previously published TCR beta repertoires from about 670 donors were re-analyzed and high-resolution HLA genotyping was added so that TCR occurrence patterns could be studied. The later analysis used no new phenotypic data to find candidate immune exposures, relying instead on TCR beta sequences and their occurrence across donors. An earlier analysis of some 600 of the donors applied high-throughput TCR beta sequencing to assess whether each TCR beta V gene segment acted as functional or pseudogenic. Donor age, sex, ethnicity and CMV serostatus were compiled alongside the repertoire data. Genome-wide SNP genotypes for about three fifths of the roughly 670 donors were used in a later genetic analysis, which treated that subset as a discovery cohort. Every discovery cohort repertoire had been produced on one sequencing platform. Class I and class II HLA loci were covered by the typing at four-digit resolution. The number of typed donors differed by locus: 629-630 for A, B, C, DRB1 and DQB1; approximately 520 for DQA1; some 590 for DPA1; and approximately 450 for DPB1. Roughly 5 DR-DQ haplotypes were treated as single units for association and clustering because of strong linkage in the cohort. Among roughly 400 genotyped donors of the cohort, an average of around 250,000 unique TCR beta nucleotide sequences was sequenced per donor, of which 15% to 20% were non-productive. Study-wide findings and limitations: Correlated functional status among segregating V segments might be attributable to linkage disequilibrium, but an unknown experimental factor could not be ruled out. The authors suggested that the approach could potentially be extended to other disease states and immunological phenotypes. Broadly in line with IMGT annotations, most TCR beta V segments showed up in productive rearrangements about 87% or about 30% of the time in an earlier analysis of several hundred of the donors. In a later analysis, most CMV-associated TCR beta chains were found to appear HLA-restricted, with HLA associations seemingly driven largely by CMV exposure. A further reported finding was that TCR beta sequences accurately predicted the HLA-A and HLA-B alleles for most subjects in the first cohort. Because counts were too low, approximately 18 rarely observed V segments, including chromosome 9 orphons, were excluded from the earlier analysis of 587 of the donors. Most TCR sequences were seen in very few donors, while some public TCRs were found in many individuals. When HLA alleles, especially DR and DQ, strongly co-occurred, TCR associations were difficult to assign to individual alleles. In this cohort, only TCR beta chains were sequenced, and detectable features were limited by the absence of alpha or paired-chain data. A group of highly shared sequence variants was considered likely to be a technical artifact of the sequencing pipeline. Compared with the roughly 600-donor mean, donors in an Asian-associated ancestry cluster had fewer N-insertions in productive TCRs, according to a later genetic analysis. Because some donors lacked HLA typing at each locus, the association tests relied only on the typed subset. In the study, approximately 160 TCR beta chains were listed as associated with cytomegalovirus. The presence/absence analyses assumed that sequencing depth was roughly uniform across donors, and that assumption may not be true. The 87-base-pair reads could not distinguish some IMGT-functional V segments, including TRBV6-2 and TRBV6-3, so those segments were excluded. In a later genetic analysis, a missense DCLRE1C variant was associated with V-gene and J-gene trimming of TCR beta chains, and the association was replicated in an independent cohort. The classifier was reported to diagnose cytomegalovirus status with high specificity and sensitivity in both the original and validation cohorts. A later analysis found that TCR association rates varied across HLA loci, with DRB1 alleles showing the most associated TCRs and HLA-C alleles the fewest. Compared with equally common non-associated chains, HLA-associated TCR beta chains in a later analysis were more clonally expanded and had lower generation probabilities. CMV serostatus was the only immune exposure information available for the cohort. In a later analysis, several top co-occurrence clusters were reported to appear linked to parvovirus B19, influenza, CMV and Epstein-Barr virus. In vitro tests confirmed that a few of the cytomegalovirus-associated TCR beta chains recognize cytomegalovirus antigens. Specific HLA alleles were associated with 15,000 to 20,000 TCR beta sequences at a false discovery rate of 0.05 in a later analysis.

Library prep was done by the immunoSEQ multiplex PCR assay. A mixture of 60 forward primers for TCR Vbeta segments and 13 reverse primers for TCR Jbeta segments was used in the multiplex PCR. The CDR3 region of rearranged TCR beta genes was amplified from genomic DNA by a multiplex PCR assay. The amplified TCR beta libraries were sequenced on the Illumina HiSeq System as 87-base-pair reads. On the authors' methods: A later analysis counted about 76 million unique TCR beta chains across the 550 to 750 repertoires, and some 11 million of these chains were shared by at least two donors. Raw reads were error-corrected and collapsed into unique sequences by a nearest-neighbor algorithm in which closely related sequences were merged to remove PCR and sequencing errors. Alignment of CDR3 sequences to IMGT reference sequences was used to assign V, D and J gene segments. Each retained sequence needed at least a six-nucleotide match to both a V gene segment and a J gene segment. Rearrangements were classified as productive when the CDR3 lacked stop codons and remained in frame with V and J, and all other rearrangements were classified as non-productive. Following IMGT convention, CDR3 was defined as the stretch from the second conserved V-encoded cysteine up to the conserved J-encoded phenylalanine. Sequences without an unambiguous match to a single V gene segment were excluded from the earlier analysis of about 640 of the donors. In an earlier analysis of approximately 590 of the donors, a V segment was called functional when productive rearrangements were above 56.7%, and segregating when the standard deviation between donors exceeded 5%. A statistical classification framework was developed to diagnose cytomegalovirus status using the catalog of TCR beta chain sequences. In a later analysis, V and J genes were assigned by comparing TCR nucleotide sequences against IMGT/GENE-DB human TR gene sequences. Using the TCRdist pipeline, a later analysis assigned CDR3 sequences along with most-parsimonious VDJ recombination scenarios. In a later analysis, each TCR beta chain was defined by its CDR3 amino acid sequence together with its V-gene family, and reads without a unique V-gene family were excluded. As a way to deal with suspected cross-contamination and a sequencing artifact, a later analysis dropped 450 to 600 nucleotide sequences that were highly shared and had low generation probability. A later analysis calculated a clonal expansion index for each public chain from normalized within-repertoire ranks of inferred template counts. In a later analysis, generation probabilities were computed with a VDJ recombination model fitted to out-of-frame rearrangements, and the resulting probabilities were checked against IGoR. In a later analysis, hypergeometric tests were used to score TCR-TCR, TCR-HLA and TCR-CMV co-occurrence, with a repertoire-size bias correction applied to TCR pairs. In a later analysis, false discovery rates were estimated by permuting HLA or CMV assignments 20 times. A later analysis grouped co-occurring TCRs with DBSCAN, adding TCRdist sequence similarity when clustering within HLA-allele-positive subsets. Co-occurrence clustering excluded repertoires with fewer than 30,000 or more than 120,000 public chains, plus five with anomalous nucleotide sharing. The table was pulled from immuneACCESS by TCRdb, which kept in-frame rearrangements only. Such tables lose some clones; where checked, under half of the loss comes from unresolved V genes, and the rest has no known cause. The V and J calls and clone size come from that table; D and trimming were worked out from the DNA. The table of this sample itemizes over 80,000 clones. The top ten clonotypes cover more than 5.5% of the sample.

The CDR3 numbers 15 residues from cysteine through phenylalanine. Only the CDR3 DNA stays, 45 bases, in frame from base 1. CDR1 and CDR2 were assigned from the germline V gene as SGDLS and YYNGEE. Clipping removes 2 bases from V and 0 bases from J, with 4 as the unmatched junction base count. In total, 666 healthy bone marrow donors made up the cohort. At the time of sampling, all cohort members were nominally healthy, though unrecorded immune exposures were likely present. The donor was CMV seropositive and was included in the group of about 290 seropositive cohort members. A peripheral blood sample was collected from each donor, and TCR beta sequencing was performed on peripheral blood mononuclear cells. The Qiagen DNeasy Blood Extraction Kit was used to extract genomic DNA from the blood cell samples. Note on this clone: What antigen it recognizes has not been identified.

The receptor chain draws on TRBV9 and TRBJ1-2, with 7 central nucleotides matching TRBD1. Specimen: PBMCs. This clonotype was obtained from a girl aged 10 to 17 in good health and CMV-seropositive. The DNA reads as follows: TGTGCCAGCAGCGTCGGACAGGTAGCTAACTATGGCTACACCTTC. It translates to CASSVGQVANYGYTF.